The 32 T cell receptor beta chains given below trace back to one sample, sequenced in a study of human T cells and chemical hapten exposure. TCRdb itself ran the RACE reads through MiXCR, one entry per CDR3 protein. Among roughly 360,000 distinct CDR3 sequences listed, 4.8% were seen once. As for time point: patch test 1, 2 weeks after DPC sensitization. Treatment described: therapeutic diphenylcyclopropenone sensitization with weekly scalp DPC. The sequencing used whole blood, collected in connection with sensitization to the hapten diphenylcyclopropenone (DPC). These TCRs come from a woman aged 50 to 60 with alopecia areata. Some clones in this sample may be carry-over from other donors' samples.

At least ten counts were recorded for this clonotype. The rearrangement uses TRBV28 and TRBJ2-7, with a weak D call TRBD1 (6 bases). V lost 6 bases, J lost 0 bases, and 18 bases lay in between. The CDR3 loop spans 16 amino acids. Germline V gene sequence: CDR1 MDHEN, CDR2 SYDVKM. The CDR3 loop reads CASSQTTGKSSYEQYF. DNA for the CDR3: TGTGCCAGCAGCCAAACTACAGGGAAGAGCTCCTACGAGCAGTACTTC. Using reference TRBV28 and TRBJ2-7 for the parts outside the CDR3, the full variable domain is DVKVTQSSRYLVKRTGEKVFLECVQDMDHENMFWYRQDPGLGLRLIYFSYDVKMKEKGDIPEGYSVSREKKERFSLILESASTNQTSMYLCASSQTTGKSSYEQYFGPGTRLTVT.

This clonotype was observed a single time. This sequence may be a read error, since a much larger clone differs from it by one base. In nucleotides, the CDR3 is TGTGCCTGGAGTAGAGTGAGGGAGAACACTGAAGCTTTCTTT. Protein: CAWSRVRENTEAFF. The rearrangement links TRBV30 to TRBJ1-1, with D hard to call. Trimming removed 2 bases at V and 1 base at J, with 11 bases between. CDR1 and CDR2 (germline): GTSNPN, SVGIG (reference sequence). The CDR3 extends over 14 amino acids.

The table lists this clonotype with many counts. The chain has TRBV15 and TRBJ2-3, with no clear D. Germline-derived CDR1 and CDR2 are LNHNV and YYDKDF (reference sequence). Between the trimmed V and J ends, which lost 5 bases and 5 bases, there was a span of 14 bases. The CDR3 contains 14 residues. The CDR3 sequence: CATSENSLQDTQYF. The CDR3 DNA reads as TGTGCCACCAGCGAAAATTCCCTCCAAGATACGCAGTATTTT.

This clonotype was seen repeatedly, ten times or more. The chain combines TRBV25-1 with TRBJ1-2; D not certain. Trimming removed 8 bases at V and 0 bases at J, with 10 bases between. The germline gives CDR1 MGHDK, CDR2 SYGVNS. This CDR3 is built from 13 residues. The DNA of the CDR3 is TGTGCCAGCCCCGAGAGGGCTAACTATGGCTACACCTTC. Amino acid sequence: CASPERANYGYTF.

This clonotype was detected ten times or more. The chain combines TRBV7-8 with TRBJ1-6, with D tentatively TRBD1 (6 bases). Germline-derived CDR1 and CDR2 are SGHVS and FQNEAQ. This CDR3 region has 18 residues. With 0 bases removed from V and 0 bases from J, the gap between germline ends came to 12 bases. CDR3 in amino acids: CASSLAKTGLSYNSPLHF. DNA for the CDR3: TGTGCCAGCAGCTTAGCGAAGACAGGTCTCTCCTATAATTCACCCCTCCACTTT.

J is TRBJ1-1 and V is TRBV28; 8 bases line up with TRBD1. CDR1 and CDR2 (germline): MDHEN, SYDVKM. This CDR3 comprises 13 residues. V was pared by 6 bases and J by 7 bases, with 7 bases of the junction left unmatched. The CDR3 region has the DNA TGTGCCAGCAGAAGGACAGGGCGTCTTGAAGCTTTCTTT. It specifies CASRRTGRLEAFF. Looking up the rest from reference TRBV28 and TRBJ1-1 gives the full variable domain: DVKVTQSSRYLVKRTGEKVFLECVQDMDHENMFWYRQDPGLGLRLIYFSYDVKMKEKGDIPEGYSVSREKKERFSLILESASTNQTSMYLCASRRTGRLEAFFGQGTRLTVV.

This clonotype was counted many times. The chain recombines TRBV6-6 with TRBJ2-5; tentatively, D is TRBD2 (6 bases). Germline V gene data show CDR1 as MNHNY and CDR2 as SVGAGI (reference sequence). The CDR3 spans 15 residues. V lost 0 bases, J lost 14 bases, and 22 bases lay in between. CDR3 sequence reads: CASSYSGHGGGGPYF. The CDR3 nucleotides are TGTGCCAGCAGTTACTCGGGCCACGGGGGAGGAGGGCCTTACTTC.

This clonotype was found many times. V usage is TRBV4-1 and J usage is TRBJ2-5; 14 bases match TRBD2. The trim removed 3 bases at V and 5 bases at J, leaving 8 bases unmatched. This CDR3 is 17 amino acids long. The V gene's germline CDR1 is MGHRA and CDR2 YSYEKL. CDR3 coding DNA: TGCGCCAGCAGCCAGGGACTAGCGGGGGCCCCGGGGGAGACCCAGTACTTC. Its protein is CASSQGLAGAPGETQYF.

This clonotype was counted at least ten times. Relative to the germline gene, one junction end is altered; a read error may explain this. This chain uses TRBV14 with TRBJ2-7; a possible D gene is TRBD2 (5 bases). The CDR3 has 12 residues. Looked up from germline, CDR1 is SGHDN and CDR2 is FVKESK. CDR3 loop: CASSQYGGRKHF. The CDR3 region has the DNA TGTGCCAGCAGCCAATACGGAGGACGAAAGCACTTC.

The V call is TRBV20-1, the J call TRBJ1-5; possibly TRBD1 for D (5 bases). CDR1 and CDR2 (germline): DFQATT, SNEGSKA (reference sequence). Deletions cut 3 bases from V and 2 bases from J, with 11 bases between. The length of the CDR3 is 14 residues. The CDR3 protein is CSASGPGRNQPQHF. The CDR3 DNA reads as TGCAGTGCTAGCGGCCCAGGGCGCAATCAGCCCCAGCATTTT.

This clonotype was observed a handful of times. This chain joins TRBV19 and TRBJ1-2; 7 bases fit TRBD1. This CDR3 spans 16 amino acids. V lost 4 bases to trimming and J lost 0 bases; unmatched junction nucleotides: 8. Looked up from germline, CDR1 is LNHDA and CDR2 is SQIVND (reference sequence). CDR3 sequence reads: CASSTPADRSNYGYTF. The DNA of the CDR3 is TGTGCCAGTAGTACGCCGGCGGACAGGTCTAACTATGGCTACACCTTC.

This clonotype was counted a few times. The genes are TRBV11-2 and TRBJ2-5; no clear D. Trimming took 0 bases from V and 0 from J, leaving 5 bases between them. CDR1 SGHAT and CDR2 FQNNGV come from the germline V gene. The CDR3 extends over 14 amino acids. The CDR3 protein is CASSLEGNQETQYF. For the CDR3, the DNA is TGTGCCAGCAGCTTAGAAGGGAACCAAGAGACCCAGTACTTC.

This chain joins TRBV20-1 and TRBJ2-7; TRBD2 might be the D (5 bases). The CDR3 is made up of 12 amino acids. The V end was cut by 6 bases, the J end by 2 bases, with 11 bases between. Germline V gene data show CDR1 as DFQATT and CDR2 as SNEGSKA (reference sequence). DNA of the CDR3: TGCAGTGCCACGGACGGGACCTACGAGCAGTACTTC. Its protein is CSATDGTYEQYF.

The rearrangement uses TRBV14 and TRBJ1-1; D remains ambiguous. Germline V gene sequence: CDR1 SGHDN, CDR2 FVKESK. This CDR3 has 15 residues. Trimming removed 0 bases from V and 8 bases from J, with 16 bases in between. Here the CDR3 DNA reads TGTGCCAGCAGCCAAGAAGGCCTAGGACGGAAAGAAGCTTTCTTT. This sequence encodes CASSQEGLGRKEAFF.

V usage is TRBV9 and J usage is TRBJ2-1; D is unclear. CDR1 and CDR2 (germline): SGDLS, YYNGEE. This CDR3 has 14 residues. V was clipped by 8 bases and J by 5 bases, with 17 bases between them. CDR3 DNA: TGTGCCAGTTCTCCCAGGATGCGTGACAATGAGCAGTTCTTC. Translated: CASSPRMRDNEQFF. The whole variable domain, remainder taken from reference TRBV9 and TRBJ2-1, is DSGVTQTPKHLITATGQRVTLRCSPRSGDLSVYWYQQSLDQGLQFLIQYYNGEERAKGNILERFSAQQFPDLHSELNLSSLELGDSALYFCASSPRMRDNEQFFGPGTRLTVL.

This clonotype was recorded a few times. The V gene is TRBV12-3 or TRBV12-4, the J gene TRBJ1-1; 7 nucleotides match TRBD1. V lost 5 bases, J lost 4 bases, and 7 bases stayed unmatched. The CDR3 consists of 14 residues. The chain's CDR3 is CASSGGRGSTEAFF. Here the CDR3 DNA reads TGTGCCAGCAGTGGGGGCAGGGGGAGCACTGAAGCTTTCTTT.

The CDR3 bases are TGTGCCAGCTCACCGGATCGGTACCAGCCCCAGCATTTT. This encodes CASSPDRYQPQHF. The V gene is TRBV18, the J gene TRBJ1-5, with D unclear. The CDR3 has 13 residues. In germline, CDR1 is KGHSH, CDR2 LQKENI. V shed 3 bases and J shed 7 bases, with 10 bases lying between them. Together with reference TRBV18 and TRBJ1-5, the CDR3 gives the full variable domain: NAGVMQNPRHLVRRRGQEARLRCSPMKGHSHVYWYRQLPEEGLKFMVYLQKENIIDESGMPKERFSAEFPKEGPSILRIQQVVRGDSAAYFCASSPDRYQPQHFGDGTRLSIL.

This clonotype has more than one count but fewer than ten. DNA of the CDR3: TGTGCCATCAGTAGGCCCAACACAGATACGCAGTATTTT. Its protein is CAISRPNTDTQYF. This rearrangement joins TRBV10-3 to TRBJ2-3; no firm D call. This CDR3 is built from 13 residues. Trimming took off 5 bases at V and 2 bases at J, with 8 bases between the two ends. From germline, CDR1 is ENHRY and CDR2 SYGVKD.

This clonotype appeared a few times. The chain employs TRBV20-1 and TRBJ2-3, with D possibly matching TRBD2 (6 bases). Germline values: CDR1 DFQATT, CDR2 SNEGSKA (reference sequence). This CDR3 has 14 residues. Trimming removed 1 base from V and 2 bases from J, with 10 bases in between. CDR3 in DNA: TGCAGTGCTAGAGTGGCGGGGATCACAGATACGCAGTATTTT. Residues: CSARVAGITDTQYF.

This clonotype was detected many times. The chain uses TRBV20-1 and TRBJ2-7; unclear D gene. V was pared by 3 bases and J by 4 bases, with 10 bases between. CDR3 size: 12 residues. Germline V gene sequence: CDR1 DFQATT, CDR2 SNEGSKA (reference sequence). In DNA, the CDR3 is TGCAGTGCTAGTTCTGGATTGTACGAGCAGTACTTC. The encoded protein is CSASSGLYEQYF.

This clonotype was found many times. The CDR3 DNA is TGCAGTGCTAGAGAGCATAGGGGGCTGTTAAATGAGCAGTTCTTC. Amino acids: CSAREHRGLLNEQFF. The chain links TRBV20-1 to TRBJ2-1; 7 bases are shared with TRBD1. Losses at the gene ends were 0 bases for V and 7 bases for J; bases not matched to a gene: 9. CDR1 DFQATT and CDR2 SNEGSKA come from the germline V gene (reference sequence). The CDR3 has 15 amino acids.

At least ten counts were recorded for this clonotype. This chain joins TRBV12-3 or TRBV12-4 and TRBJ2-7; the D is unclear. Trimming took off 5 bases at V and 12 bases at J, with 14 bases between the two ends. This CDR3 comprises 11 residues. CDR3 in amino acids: CASSPGPGLYF. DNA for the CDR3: TGTGCCAGCAGTCCCGGGCCCGGGCTGTACTTC.

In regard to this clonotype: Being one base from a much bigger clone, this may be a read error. CDR3 nucleotide sequence: TGTGACAGCAAGCTGTTCGAGGGGCGCGGTCAGCCCCAGCATTTT. Translated: CDSKLFEGRGQPQHF. The chain is built from TRBV2 and TRBJ1-5, with D tentatively TRBD1 (5 bases). The V gene's germline CDR1 is SNHLY and CDR2 FYNNEI. The length of the CDR3 is 15 residues.

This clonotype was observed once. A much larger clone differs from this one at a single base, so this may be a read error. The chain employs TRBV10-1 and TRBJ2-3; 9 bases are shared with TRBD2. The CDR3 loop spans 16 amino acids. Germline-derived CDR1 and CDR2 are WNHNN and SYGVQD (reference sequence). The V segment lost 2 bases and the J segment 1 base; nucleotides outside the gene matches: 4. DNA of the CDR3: TGCGCCAGCAGTGAGACAATAGCGGGAGGCACAGATACGCAGTATTTT. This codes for CASSETIAGGTDTQYF.

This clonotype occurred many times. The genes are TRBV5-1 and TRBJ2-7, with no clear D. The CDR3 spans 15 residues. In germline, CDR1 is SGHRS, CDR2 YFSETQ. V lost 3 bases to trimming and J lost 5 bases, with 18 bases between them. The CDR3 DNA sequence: TGCGCCAGCAGCTCCGGGCTTCAAGACTCGGACGAGCAGTACTTC. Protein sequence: CASSSGLQDSDEQYF.

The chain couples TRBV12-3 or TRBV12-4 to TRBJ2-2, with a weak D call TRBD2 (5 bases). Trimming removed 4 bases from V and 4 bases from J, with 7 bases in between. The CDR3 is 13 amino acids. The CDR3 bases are TGTGCCAGCAGTTCAGGAGGCACCGGGGAGCTGTTTTTT. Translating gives CASSSGGTGELFF.

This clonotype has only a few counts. The chain's CDR3 is CASSFFKLAGEKRPNEQFF. The CDR3 bases are TGTGCCAGCAGCTTTTTTAAATTAGCGGGAGAGAAAAGACCCAATGAGCAGTTCTTC. The rearrangement joins TRBV7-9 to TRBJ2-1; 9 positions match TRBD2. The length of the CDR3 is 19 residues. Germline lookup yields CDR1 SEHNR and CDR2 FQNEAQ (reference sequence). Germline trimming cut 3 bases from V and 6 bases from J; bases unmatched to any gene: 18. Full variable domain (remainder filled in from reference TRBV7-9 and TRBJ2-1): DTGVSQNPRHKITKRGQNVTFRCDPISEHNRLYWYRQTLGQGPEFLTYFQNEAQLEKSRLLSDRFSAERPKGSFSTLEIQRTEQGDSAMYLCASSFFKLAGEKRPNEQFFGPGTRLTVL.

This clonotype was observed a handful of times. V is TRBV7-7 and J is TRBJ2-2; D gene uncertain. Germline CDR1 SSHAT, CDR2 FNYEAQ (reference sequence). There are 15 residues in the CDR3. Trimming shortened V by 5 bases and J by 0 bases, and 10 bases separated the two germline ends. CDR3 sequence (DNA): TGTGCCAGCAGCCCTCTGGCGACGAACACCGGGGAGCTGTTTTTT. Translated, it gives CASSPLATNTGELFF.

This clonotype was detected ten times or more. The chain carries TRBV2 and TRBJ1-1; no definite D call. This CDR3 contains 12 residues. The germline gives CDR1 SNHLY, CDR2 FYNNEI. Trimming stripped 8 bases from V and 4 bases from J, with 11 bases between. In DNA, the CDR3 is TGTGCCAGCCTCTTTTACGGCACTGAAGCTTTCTTT. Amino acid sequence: CASLFYGTEAFF. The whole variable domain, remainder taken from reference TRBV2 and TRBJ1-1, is EPEVTQTPSHQVTQMGQEVILRCVPISNHLYFYWYRQILGQKVEFLVSFYNNEISEKSEIFDDQFSVERPDGSNFTLKIRSTKLEDSAMYFCASLFYGTEAFFGQGTRLTVV.

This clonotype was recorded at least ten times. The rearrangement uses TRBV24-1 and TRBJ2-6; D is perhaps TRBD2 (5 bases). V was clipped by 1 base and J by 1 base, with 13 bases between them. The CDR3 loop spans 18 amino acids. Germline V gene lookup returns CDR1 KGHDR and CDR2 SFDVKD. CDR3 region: CATSDFGGAPSGANVLTF. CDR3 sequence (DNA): TGTGCCACCAGTGATTTTGGAGGCGCACCGTCTGGGGCCAACGTCCTGACTTTC.

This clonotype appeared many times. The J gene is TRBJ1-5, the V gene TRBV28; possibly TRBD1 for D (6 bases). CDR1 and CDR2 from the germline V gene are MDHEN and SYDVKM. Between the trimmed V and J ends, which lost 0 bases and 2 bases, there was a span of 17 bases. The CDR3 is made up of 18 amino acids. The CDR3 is CASSLWNRAETGNQPQHF. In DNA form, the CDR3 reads TGTGCCAGCAGTTTATGGAACAGGGCAGAGACGGGCAATCAGCCCCAGCATTTT.

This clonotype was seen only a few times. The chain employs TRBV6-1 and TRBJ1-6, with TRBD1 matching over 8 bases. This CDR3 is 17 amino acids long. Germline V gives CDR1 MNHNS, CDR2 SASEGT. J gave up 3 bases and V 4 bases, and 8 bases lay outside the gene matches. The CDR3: CASSAKTGVSYNSPLHF. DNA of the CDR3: TGTGCCAGCAGTGCCAAGACAGGGGTCAGCTATAATTCACCCCTCCACTTT.